These T cell receptor beta chains were read from a single sample in a study of T cell responses to AZD1222 COVID-19 vaccine. Sequenced by immunoSEQ multiplex PCR; TCRdb stores in-frame clones only, minus some. The sample has about 110,000 clones, about nine tenths seen once; the top ten hold roughly 8%. Source: peripheral blood, taken 28 days after the second AZD1222 dose. The receptor set was obtained from an adult who received the AZD1222 COVID-19 vaccine. CDR3s include the opening cysteine and the closing phenylalanine or tryptophan. Each record gives: D gene, V gene, clone size, J gene, CDR3 DNA, CDR3 protein. The D gene is left open where the match is weak. A clone size is listed for some rows: how often the clone was seen (once, few, many), or a class if it is expanded.

d_gene: -; v_gene: TRBV2; abundance: -; j_gene: TRBJ2-2; CDR3nt: TGTGCCAGCTCCCGGGACGGAGACACCGGGGAGCTGTTTTTT; CDR3aa: CASSRDGDTGELFF
d_gene: -; v_gene: TRBV7-8; abundance: once; j_gene: TRBJ1-5; CDR3nt: TGTGCCAGCAGCCGAACAGATAGCAATCAGCCCCAGCATTTT; CDR3aa: CASSRTDSNQPQHF
d_gene: -; v_gene: TRBV5-1; abundance: -; j_gene: TRBJ2-7; CDR3nt: TGCGCCAGCAGCTTGGCTTACGGGCGCGACGAGCAGTACTTC; CDR3aa: CASSLAYGRDEQYF
d_gene: -; v_gene: TRBV3-1/TRBV3-2; abundance: -; j_gene: TRBJ1-1; CDR3nt: TGTGCCAGCAGCCAGCATGCGAGGGCCACTGAAGCTTTCTTT; CDR3aa: CASSQHARATEAFF
d_gene: -; v_gene: TRBV6-1; abundance: -; j_gene: TRBJ1-1; CDR3nt: TGTGCCAGCAGTGAAGCCGAACAGGGCGCAGCTTTCTTT; CDR3aa: CASSEAEQGAAFF
d_gene: -; v_gene: TRBV7-9; abundance: -; j_gene: TRBJ1-5; CDR3nt: TGTGCCAGCAGCCGAGCAGGGGAAAATCAGCCCCAGCATTTT; CDR3aa: CASSRAGENQPQHF
d_gene: -; v_gene: TRBV7-3; abundance: -; j_gene: TRBJ2-5; CDR3nt: TGTGCCAGCAGCCGGCGGACGGAAGAGACCCAGTACTTC; CDR3aa: CASSRRTEETQYF
d_gene: -; v_gene: TRBV10-3; abundance: -; j_gene: TRBJ1-1; CDR3nt: TGTGCCATCGCAGAGGACAGTTTGAACACTGAAGCTTTCTTT; CDR3aa: CAIAEDSLNTEAFF
d_gene: -; v_gene: TRBV7-9; abundance: -; j_gene: TRBJ1-1; CDR3nt: TGTGCCAGCAGCCCCCGGGGGAGGAACACTGAAGCTTTCTTT; CDR3aa: CASSPRGRNTEAFF
d_gene: -; v_gene: TRBV13; abundance: -; j_gene: TRBJ1-1; CDR3nt: TGTGCCAGCAGCTTAATCGACCGTGAAGCTTTCTTT; CDR3aa: CASSLIDREAFF
d_gene: TRBD1; v_gene: TRBV27; abundance: -; j_gene: TRBJ2-3; CDR3nt: TGTGCCAGCACACAGGGGGATAGCACAGATACGCAGTATTTT; CDR3aa: CASTQGDSTDTQYF
d_gene: -; v_gene: TRBV7-2; abundance: -; j_gene: TRBJ1-4; CDR3nt: TGTGCCAGCAGCTCAGCGGGTAGAATTAATGAAAAACTGTTTTTT; CDR3aa: CASSSAGRINEKLFF
d_gene: TRBD1; v_gene: TRBV18; abundance: -; j_gene: TRBJ1-6; CDR3nt: TGTGCCAGCTCACCACCGGGACAGGATAATTCACCCCTCCACTTT; CDR3aa: CASSPPGQDNSPLHF
d_gene: -; v_gene: TRBV9; abundance: -; j_gene: TRBJ1-1; CDR3nt: TGTGCCAGCAGCCCGCCCTACCCGATGAACACTGAAGCTTTCTTT; CDR3aa: CASSPPYPMNTEAFF
d_gene: -; v_gene: TRBV7-9; abundance: -; j_gene: TRBJ1-1; CDR3nt: TGTGCCAGCAACCCTATGAGCACTGAAGCTTTCTTT; CDR3aa: CASNPMSTEAFF
d_gene: -; v_gene: TRBV19; abundance: -; j_gene: TRBJ1-5; CDR3nt: TGTGCCAGTCGACCCCGAGGGACATCTTATAGCAATCAGCCCCAGCATTTT; CDR3aa: CASRPRGTSYSNQPQHF